The sequence of this T cell receptor beta chain was determined in a study of shared clonotypes between healthy human individuals. Profiling relied on immunoSEQ multiplex PCR, and the TCRdb table lists in-frame clones only, not all of them. The sample has about 550,000 clones; 95% to 96% are singletons. For this clone: Within the sample, other DNA sequences also encode this same CDR3.

Naivety among CD8 cells was defined by CD45RO negativity and positive CCR7 selection, thereby excluding terminally differentiated effector memory CD45RA+ cells. Looked up from germline, CDR1 is MNHEY and CDR2 is SMNVEV (reference sequence). Trimming shortened V by 0 bases and J by 0 bases, and 2 bases separated the two germline ends. CDR3 length equals 13 residues. The V gene is TRBV27, the J gene TRBJ1-1; D remains ambiguous. The source is a woman aged 25 to 39 in good health. The material sequenced was naive CD8+ T cells sorted from blood. The CDR3: CASSLSLNTEAFF. In nucleotides, the CDR3 is TGTGCCAGCAGTTTATCGCTGAACACTGAAGCTTTCTTT.